This T cell receptor (beta chain) was sequenced during a study of control samples from healthy donors and cancer patients. Germline CDR1 and CDR2: SGHVS and FNYEAQ. V was cut by 2 bases and J by 3 bases, with 16 bases left in between. The CDR3 totals 16 residues. Assay used: immunoSEQ multiplex PCR; TCRdb lists only in-frame clones, some missing. In all, the sample yields roughly 190,000 clones. Source material: blood. The clonotype was recovered from a woman aged 25-40 years in good health. The chain joins TRBV7-6 to TRBJ1-1, with D perhaps TRBD1 (5 bases). The CDR3 nucleotides read TGTGCCAGCAGCTTATTGTCTCCGGGGACGGACACTGAAGCTTTCTTT. This translates into CASSLLSPGTDTEAFF.